This entry features one T cell receptor beta chain sequence. Specified treatment: randomized to nivolumab then ipilimumab (arm A) or the reverse (arm B). PBMC sorting kept live CD3+CD8+ cells without CD19 or CD56. This record comes from a study of sequential checkpoint blockade in melanoma. Study in general: Maintenance nivolumab came after either treatment sequence.

Data came from immunoSEQ multiplex PCR; TCRdb stores just in-frame clones and leaves some out. The sample has 15,000 to 25,000 clones, 65% to 90% seen once. The source is a human donor with melanoma. Sequences were derived from CD8+ T cells sorted from blood (inferred from file names), sampled from a patient given nivolumab and ipilimumab in sequence.

CDR3 in amino acids: CASSVASYNEQFF. The CDR3 nucleotides are TGTGCCAGCAGCGTAGCTTCCTACAATGAGCAGTTCTTC. The chain uses TRBV9 and TRBJ2-1; no firm D call. The CDR3 totals 13 residues. Germline-derived CDR1 and CDR2 are SGDLS and YYNGEE. V was clipped by 0 bases and J by 1 base, with 2 bases between them. The full variable domain, completed using reference TRBV9 and TRBJ2-1, is DSGVTQTPKHLITATGQRVTLRCSPRSGDLSVYWYQQSLDQGLQFLIQYYNGEERAKGNILERFSAQQFPDLHSELNLSSLELGDSALYFCASSVASYNEQFFGPGTRLTVL.